The clone carrying this TCR beta chain has a single count. Antigen unknown. This CDR3 comprises 17 residues. J lost 6 bases, V lost 3 bases, and 12 bases had no gene match. Germline CDR1 reads MNHEY; CDR2 reads SMNVEV (reference sequence). Measured with immunoSEQ multiplex PCR; TCRdb has only the in-frame clones, and not every one. Among about 680,000 clones listed, 55% to 85% were seen once. This sample was included in a study of shared clonotypes between healthy human individuals. Study at large: The donor pool was made up of a couple of women and three men aged 18 to 49. Study conclusions and caveats: It was anticipated that sequencing depth would influence how many clonotypes donors shared.

The receptor was isolated from a woman in her 30s in good health. The sample comprised memory CD4+ T cells sorted from blood. The subset here: CD45RA-negative fraction. This sequence joins TRBV27 and TRBJ2-4; 9 nucleotides agree with TRBD2. The CDR3 spells CASSFFSGRQMGNIQYF. The CDR3 region has the DNA TGTGCCAGCAGTTTTTTTAGCGGGAGACAAATGGGAAACATTCAGTACTTC.